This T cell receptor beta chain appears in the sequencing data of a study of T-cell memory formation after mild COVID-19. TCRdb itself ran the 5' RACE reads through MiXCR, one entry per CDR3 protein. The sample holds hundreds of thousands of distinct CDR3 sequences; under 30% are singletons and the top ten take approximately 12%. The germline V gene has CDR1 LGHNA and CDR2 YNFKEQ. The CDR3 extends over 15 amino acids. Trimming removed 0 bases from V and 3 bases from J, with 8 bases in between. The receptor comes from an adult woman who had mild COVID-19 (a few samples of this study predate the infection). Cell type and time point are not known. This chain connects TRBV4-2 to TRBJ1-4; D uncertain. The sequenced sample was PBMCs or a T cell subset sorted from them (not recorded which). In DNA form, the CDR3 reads TGTGCCAGCAGCCAAGAAAGGTGGGCTAATGAAAAACTGTTTTTT. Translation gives CASSQERWANEKLFF.